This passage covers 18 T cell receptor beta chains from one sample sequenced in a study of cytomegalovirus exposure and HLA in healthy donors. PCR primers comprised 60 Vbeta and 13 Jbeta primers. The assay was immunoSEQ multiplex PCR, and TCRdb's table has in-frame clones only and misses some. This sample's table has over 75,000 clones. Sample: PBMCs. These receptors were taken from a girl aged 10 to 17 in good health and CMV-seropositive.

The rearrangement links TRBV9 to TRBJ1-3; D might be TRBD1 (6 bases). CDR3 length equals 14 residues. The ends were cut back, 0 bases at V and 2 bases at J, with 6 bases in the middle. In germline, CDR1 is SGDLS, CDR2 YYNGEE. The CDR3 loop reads CASSVGTAGNTIYF. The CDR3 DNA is TGTGCCAGCAGCGTAGGGACAGCTGGAAACACCATATATTTT.

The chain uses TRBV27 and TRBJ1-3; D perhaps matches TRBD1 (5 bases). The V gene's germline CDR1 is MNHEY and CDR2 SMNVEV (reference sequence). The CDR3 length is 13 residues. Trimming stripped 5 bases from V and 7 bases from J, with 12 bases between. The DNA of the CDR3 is TGTGCCAGCAGTCCTAACCGGGGGAACACCATATATTTT. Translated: CASSPNRGNTIYF.

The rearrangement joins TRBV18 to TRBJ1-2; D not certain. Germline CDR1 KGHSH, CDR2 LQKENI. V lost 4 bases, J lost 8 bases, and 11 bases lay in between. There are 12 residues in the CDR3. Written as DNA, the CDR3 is TGTGCCAGCTCACAGGGAGGAGGAGGCTACACCTTC. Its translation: CASSQGGGGYTF.

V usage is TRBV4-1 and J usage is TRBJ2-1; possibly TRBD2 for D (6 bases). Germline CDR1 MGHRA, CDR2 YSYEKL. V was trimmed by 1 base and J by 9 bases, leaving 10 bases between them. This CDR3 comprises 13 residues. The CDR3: CASSQVLAVEQFF. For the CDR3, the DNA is TGCGCCAGCAGCCAAGTACTAGCTGTTGAGCAGTTCTTC.

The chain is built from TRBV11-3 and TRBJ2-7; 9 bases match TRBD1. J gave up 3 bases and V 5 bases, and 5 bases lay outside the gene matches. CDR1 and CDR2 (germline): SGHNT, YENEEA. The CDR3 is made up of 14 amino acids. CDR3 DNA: TGTGCCAGCAGCACACGGACAGGGGACTACGAGCAGTACGTC. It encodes CASSTRTGDYEQYV.

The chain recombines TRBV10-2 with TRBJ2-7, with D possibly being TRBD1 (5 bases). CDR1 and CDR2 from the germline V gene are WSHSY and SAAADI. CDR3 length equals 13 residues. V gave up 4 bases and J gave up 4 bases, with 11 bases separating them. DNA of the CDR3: TGCGCCAGCAGTGGTCAGGGTGGTTACGAGCAGTACTTC. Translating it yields CASSGQGGYEQYF.

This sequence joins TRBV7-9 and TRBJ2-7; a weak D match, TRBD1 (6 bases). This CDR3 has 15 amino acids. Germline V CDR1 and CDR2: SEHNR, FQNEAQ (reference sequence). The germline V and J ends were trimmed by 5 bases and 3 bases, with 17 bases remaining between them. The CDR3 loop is CASSSRGIPFYEQYF. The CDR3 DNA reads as TGTGCCAGCAGCAGCAGGGGAATACCTTTCTACGAGCAGTACTTC. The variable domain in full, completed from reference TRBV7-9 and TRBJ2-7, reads DTGVSQNPRHKITKRGQNVTFRCDPISEHNRLYWYRQTLGQGPEFLTYFQNEAQLEKSRLLSDRFSAERPKGSFSTLEIQRTEQGDSAMYLCASSSRGIPFYEQYFGPGTRLTVT.

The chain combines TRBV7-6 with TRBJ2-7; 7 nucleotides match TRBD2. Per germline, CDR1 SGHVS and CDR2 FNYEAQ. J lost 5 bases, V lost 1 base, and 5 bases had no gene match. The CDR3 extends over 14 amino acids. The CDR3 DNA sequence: TGTGCCAGCAGCTTAGGGGGGGGAGGGGACGAGCAGTACTTC. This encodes CASSLGGGGDEQYF.

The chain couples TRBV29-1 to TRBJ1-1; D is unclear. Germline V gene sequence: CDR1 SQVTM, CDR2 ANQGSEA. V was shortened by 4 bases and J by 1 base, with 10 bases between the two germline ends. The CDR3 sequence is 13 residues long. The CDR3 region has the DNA TGCAGCGTTGGCAGTAATGGGAACACTGAAGCTTTCTTT. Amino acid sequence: CSVGSNGNTEAFF.

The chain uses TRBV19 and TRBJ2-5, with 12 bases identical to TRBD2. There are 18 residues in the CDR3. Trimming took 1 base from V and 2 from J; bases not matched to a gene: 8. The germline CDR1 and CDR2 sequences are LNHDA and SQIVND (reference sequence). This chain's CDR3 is CASSIVASGGGEQETQYF. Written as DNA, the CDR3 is TGTGCCAGTAGTATAGTTGCTAGCGGGGGGGGAGAACAAGAGACCCAGTACTTC.

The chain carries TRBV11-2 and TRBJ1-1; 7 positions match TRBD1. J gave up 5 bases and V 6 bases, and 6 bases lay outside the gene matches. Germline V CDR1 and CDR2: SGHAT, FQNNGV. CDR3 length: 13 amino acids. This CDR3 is CASSPGGRTEAFF. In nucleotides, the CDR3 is TGTGCCAGCAGTCCAGGGGGGAGGACTGAAGCTTTCTTT.

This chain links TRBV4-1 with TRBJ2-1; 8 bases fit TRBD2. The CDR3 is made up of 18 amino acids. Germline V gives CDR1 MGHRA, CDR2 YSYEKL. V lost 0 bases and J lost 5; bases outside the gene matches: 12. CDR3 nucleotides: TGCGCCAGCAGCCAAGATCAATACTATAGCGGGAAAAACAATGAGCAGTTCTTC. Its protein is CASSQDQYYSGKNNEQFF.

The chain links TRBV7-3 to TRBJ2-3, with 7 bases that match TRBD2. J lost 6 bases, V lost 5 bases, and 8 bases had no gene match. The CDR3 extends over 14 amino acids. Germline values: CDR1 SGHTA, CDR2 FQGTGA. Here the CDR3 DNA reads TGTGCCAGCAGCGAAGGACTAGGGCGGGATACGCAGTATTTT. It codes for CASSEGLGRDTQYF. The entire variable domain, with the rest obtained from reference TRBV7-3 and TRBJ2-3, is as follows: GAGVSQTPSNKVTEKGKYVELRCDPISGHTALYWYRQSLGQGPEFLIYFQGTGAADDSGLPNDRFFAVRPEGSVSTLKIQRTERGDSAVYLCASSEGLGRDTQYFGPGTRLTVL.

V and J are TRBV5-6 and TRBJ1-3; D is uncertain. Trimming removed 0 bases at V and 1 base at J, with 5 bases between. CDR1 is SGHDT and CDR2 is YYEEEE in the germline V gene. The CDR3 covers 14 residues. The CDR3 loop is CASSLVESGNTIYF. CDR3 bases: TGTGCCAGCAGCTTGGTCGAGTCTGGAAACACCATATATTTT.

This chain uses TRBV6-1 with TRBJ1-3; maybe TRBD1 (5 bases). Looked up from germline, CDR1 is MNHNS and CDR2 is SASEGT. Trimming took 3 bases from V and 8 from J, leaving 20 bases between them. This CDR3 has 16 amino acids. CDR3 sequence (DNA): TGTGCCAGCAGTGATGCGTTCGTGGGACTTAGAGACACCATATATTTT. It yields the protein CASSDAFVGLRDTIYF.

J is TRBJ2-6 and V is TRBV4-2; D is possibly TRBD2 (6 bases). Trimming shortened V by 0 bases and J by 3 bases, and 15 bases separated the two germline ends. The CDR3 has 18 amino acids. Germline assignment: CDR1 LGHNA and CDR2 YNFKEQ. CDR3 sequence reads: CASSQEGVGGRGANVLTF. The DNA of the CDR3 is TGTGCCAGCAGCCAAGAAGGAGTTGGAGGGCGTGGGGCCAACGTCCTGACTTTC.

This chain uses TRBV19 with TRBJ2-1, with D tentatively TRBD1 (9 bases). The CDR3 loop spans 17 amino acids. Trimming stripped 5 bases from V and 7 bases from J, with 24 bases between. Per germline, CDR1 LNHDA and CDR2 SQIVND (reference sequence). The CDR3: CASSSNGGDRAANEQFF. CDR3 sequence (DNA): TGTGCCAGTAGTTCCAACGGGGGGGACAGGGCGGCAAATGAGCAGTTCTTC.

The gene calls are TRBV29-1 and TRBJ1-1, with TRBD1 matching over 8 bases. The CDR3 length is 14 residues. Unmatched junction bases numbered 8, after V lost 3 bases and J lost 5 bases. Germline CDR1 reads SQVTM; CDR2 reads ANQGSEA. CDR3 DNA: TGCAGCGTTGATTTGACAGGGGCGGGGACTGAAGCTTTCTTT. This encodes CSVDLTGAGTEAFF.